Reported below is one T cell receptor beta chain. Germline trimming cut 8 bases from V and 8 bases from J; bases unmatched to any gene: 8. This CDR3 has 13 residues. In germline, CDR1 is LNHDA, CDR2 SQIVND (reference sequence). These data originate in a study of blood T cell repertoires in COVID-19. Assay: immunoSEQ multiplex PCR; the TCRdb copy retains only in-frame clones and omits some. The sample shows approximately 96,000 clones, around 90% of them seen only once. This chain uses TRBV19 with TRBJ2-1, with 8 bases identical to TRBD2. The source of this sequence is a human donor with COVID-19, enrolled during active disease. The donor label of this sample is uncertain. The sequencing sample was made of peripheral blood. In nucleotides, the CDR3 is TGTGCCAGTGTCCGGGAGGGCTCCGATGAGCAGTTCTTC. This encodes CASVREGSDEQFF.